Below are 32 T cell receptor beta chains sequenced from a single sample in a study of blood T cell repertoires in COVID-19. TCRdb's table, derived via immunoSEQ multiplex PCR, lists solely in-frame clones and lacks some. The table has about 330,000 clones, roughly 90% seen once. The sample consisted of peripheral blood. The receptors shown here come from a woman in her fifties or sixties with active or convalescent COVID-19.

The chain links TRBV4-2 to TRBJ2-3; maybe TRBD2 (5 bases). The CDR3 is 13 residues long. Germline CDR1 and CDR2: LGHNA and YNFKEQ. V was clipped by 0 bases and J by 14 bases, with 15 bases between them. The CDR3 protein is CASSQDEGAAGYF. CDR3 DNA: TGTGCCAGCAGCCAAGATGAGGGCGCTGCCGGGTATTTT.

This clone was recorded a few times. CDR3 amino acids: CASSRSGLAGGPPSGANVLTF. The CDR3 coding sequence is TGTGCCAGCTCACGAAGCGGACTAGCGGGGGGGCCACCCTCTGGGGCCAACGTCCTGACTTTC. This chain joins TRBV18 and TRBJ2-6, with 15 nucleotides matching TRBD2. The CDR3 spans 21 residues. Germline V gene data show CDR1 as KGHSH and CDR2 as LQKENI. V dropped 4 bases and J dropped 0; count of bases not matched to a gene: 10.

V gene TRBV7-2 combines with J gene TRBJ2-4, with TRBD2 identical over 9 bases. The CDR3 loop spans 16 amino acids. Germline V gives CDR1 SGHTA, CDR2 FQGNSA. Trimming cost V 2 bases and J 1 base; bases outside gene matches: 3. The CDR3 sequence is CASSLTSGGAKNIQYF. For the CDR3, the DNA is TGTGCCAGCAGCTTAACGAGCGGGGGGGCCAAAAACATTCAGTACTTC. Looking up the rest from reference TRBV7-2 and TRBJ2-4 gives the full variable domain: GAGVSQSPSNKVTEKGKDVELRCDPISGHTALYWYRQSLGQGLEFLIYFQGNSAPDKSGLPSDRFSAERTGGSVSTLTIQRTQQEDSAVYLCASSLTSGGAKNIQYFGAGTRLSVL.

This chain joins TRBV3-1 (or the pseudogene TRBV3-2) and TRBJ2-2; maybe TRBD1 (7 bases). The CDR3 runs 16 residues. CDR1 is LGHDT, CDR2 YNNKEL, per germline (reference sequence). V was clipped by 4 bases and J by 6 bases, with 18 bases between them. The CDR3 loop is CASSRAGTAVAGELFF. Written as DNA, the CDR3 is TGTGCCAGCAGCCGTGCGGGGACAGCGGTTGCCGGGGAGCTGTTTTTT.

The V and J genes are TRBV23-1 and TRBJ2-6, with D hard to call. TRBV23-1 is an open reading frame, and its role is uncertain. This CDR3 region has 17 residues. With 2 bases removed from V and 0 bases from J, the gap between germline ends came to 11 bases. In DNA form, the CDR3 reads TGCGCCAGCAGTCAAAGGATGGAGATCTCTGGGGCCAACGTCCTGACTTTC. The encoded protein is CASSQRMEISGANVLTF.

This sequence joins TRBV30 and TRBJ2-6, with D perhaps matching TRBD2 (6 bases). CDR1 and CDR2 (germline): GTSNPN, SVGIG (reference sequence). The CDR3 contains 15 residues. Trimming took off 5 bases at V and 3 bases at J, with 14 bases between the two ends. This chain's CDR3 is CAWASGTYGANVLTF. CDR3 in DNA: TGTGCCTGGGCCTCCGGGACTTATGGGGCCAACGTCCTGACTTTC. Full variable domain (missing parts from reference TRBV30 and TRBJ2-6): SQTIHQWPATLVQPVGSPLSLECTVEGTSNPNLYWYRQAAGRGLQLLFYSVGIGQISSEVPQNLSASRPQDRQFILSSKKLLLSDSGFYLCAWASGTYGANVLTFGAGSRLTVL.

This rearrangement joins TRBV2 to TRBJ2-3; perhaps TRBD2 as D (5 bases). CDR3 size: 14 residues. V was cut by 3 bases and J by 9 bases, with 16 bases left in between. CDR1 SNHLY and CDR2 FYNNEI come from the germline V gene. The CDR3 sequence is CASSEGALDETQYF. The CDR3 region has the DNA TGTGCCAGCAGTGAGGGAGCGTTGGATGAAACGCAGTATTTT.

V is TRBV7-8 and J is TRBJ1-5; 7 nucleotides line up with TRBD1. Losses at the gene ends were 5 bases for V and 0 bases for J; bases not matched to a gene: 7. Germline V gives CDR1 SGHVS, CDR2 FQNEAQ. The CDR3 runs 16 residues. In nucleotides, the CDR3 is TGTGCCAGCAGCCGAGGGACAGCTTCTAGCAATCAGCCCCAGCATTTT. It encodes CASSRGTASSNQPQHF.

The chain carries TRBV27 and TRBJ2-5; TRBD1 matches at 7 bases. Germline CDR1 and CDR2: MNHEY and SMNVEV (reference sequence). The CDR3 extends over 15 amino acids. V shed 3 bases, J shed 1 base, and the junction held 5 bases outside the gene matches. The chain's CDR3 is CASSFLSGGQETQYF. Here the CDR3 DNA reads TGTGCCAGCAGTTTCCTTTCAGGGGGCCAAGAGACCCAGTACTTC.

The chain links TRBV3-1 (or the pseudogene TRBV3-2) to TRBJ2-2, with TRBD2 matching 7 bases. Per germline, CDR1 LGHDT and CDR2 YNNKEL (reference sequence). This CDR3 has 13 amino acids. J lost 7 bases, V lost 4 bases, and 3 bases had no gene match. The CDR3 reads CASSPGLIGELFF. The CDR3 DNA sequence: TGTGCCAGCAGCCCGGGACTAATCGGGGAGCTGTTTTTT.

A word on this clone: The sample holds other DNA sequences that translate to the same CDR3. The chain links TRBV6-5 to TRBJ1-5; D gene uncertain. Trimming took 6 bases from V and 3 from J, leaving 9 bases between them. Germline lookup yields CDR1 MNHEY and CDR2 SVGAGI. The CDR3 sequence is 13 residues long. CDR3 DNA: TGTGCCAGCAGGGGAGGGTCCAATCAGCCCCAGCATTTT. Translating gives CASRGGSNQPQHF.

This rearrangement joins TRBV6-2 or TRBV6-3 to TRBJ2-1; TRBD2 matches 10 bases. Unmatched junction bases numbered 5, after V lost 0 bases and J lost 0 bases. CDR1 and CDR2 (germline): MNHEY, SVGEGT. The CDR3 has 18 residues. The CDR3 bases are TGTGCCAGCAGTTACTCTACTAGCGGGATCAGCTCCTACAATGAGCAGTTCTTC. This codes for CASSYSTSGISSYNEQFF.

The chain links TRBV5-1 to TRBJ2-5; TRBD1 matches at 9 bases. Trimming took 4 bases from V and 4 from J; bases not matched to a gene: 5. Germline CDR1 SGHRS, CDR2 YFSETQ. This CDR3 contains 14 residues. The CDR3 coding sequence is TGCGCCAGCAGCCAGGGACAGGGCCCAGAGACCCAGTACTTC. This encodes CASSQGQGPETQYF.

The chain recombines TRBV5-4 with TRBJ2-4; 10 bases agree with TRBD1. The length of the CDR3 is 16 residues. V was clipped by 4 bases and J by 0 bases; unmatched bases: 4. Germline CDR1 and CDR2: SGHNT and YYREEE (reference sequence). The CDR3 protein is CASSPGQGSAKNIQYF. CDR3 coding DNA: TGTGCCAGCAGCCCGGGACAGGGGTCAGCCAAAAACATTCAGTACTTC.

Written as DNA, the CDR3 is TGTGCTAGTGGTACGGGACAGGGGTCATCAGAGACCCAGTACTTC. Translated: CASGTGQGSSETQYF. This chain joins TRBV12-5 and TRBJ2-5, with 10 positions matching TRBD1. The CDR3 extends over 15 amino acids. Germline CDR1 is LGHNT and CDR2 is FRNRAP. The J segment lost 4 bases and the V segment lost 5 bases, leaving 7 bases of the junction unmatched.

The chain joins TRBV7-8 to TRBJ1-5; D is unresolved. V was shortened by 5 bases and J by 10 bases, with 24 bases between the two germline ends. The CDR3 is made up of 16 amino acids. Germline assignment: CDR1 SGHVS and CDR2 FQNEAQ. The CDR3, as DNA: TGTGCCAGCAGCCAGTTTGGGTTGGGCTCAAAGTCTCCCCAGCATTTT. Amino acids: CASSQFGLGSKSPQHF.

At least ten counts were recorded for this clone. The chain couples TRBV7-3 to TRBJ2-3, with 9 bases that match TRBD2. The CDR3 covers 15 residues. Per the germline V gene, CDR1 is SGHTA and CDR2 is FQGTGA. With 5 bases clipped from V and 0 bases from J, the junction kept 3 bases outside the gene matches. Written as DNA, the CDR3 is TGTGCCAGCAGCAGTAGCGGGGGAAGCACAGATACGCAGTATTTT. This encodes CASSSSGGSTDTQYF.

The CDR3 protein is CASSPLGTSGSSTDTQYF. The DNA for the CDR3 is TGTGCCAGCTCACCACTGGGAACTAGCGGATCTAGCACAGATACGCAGTATTTT. The rearrangement joins TRBV18 to TRBJ2-3; 8 nucleotides agree with TRBD2. Per germline, CDR1 KGHSH and CDR2 LQKENI. This CDR3 is built from 18 residues. After removal of 1 base from V and 0 bases from J, the junction contained 9 bases not matched to a gene.

J is TRBJ1-1 and V is TRBV6-5; D might be TRBD1 (5 bases). V was shortened by 0 bases and J by 13 bases, with 18 bases between the two germline ends. Germline CDR1 is MNHEY and CDR2 is SVGAGI. There are 14 residues in the CDR3. The CDR3 here is CASSYSSRSIQGFF. CDR3 sequence (DNA): TGTGCCAGCAGTTACTCGAGCAGGTCCATTCAGGGTTTCTTT.

CDR3 protein: CASSLSGTPYGYTF. Written as DNA, the CDR3 is TGTGCCAGCAGCTTAAGTGGGACACCCTATGGCTACACCTTC. This chain joins TRBV7-9 and TRBJ1-2, with D perhaps TRBD1 (6 bases). The CDR3 consists of 14 residues. The V and J ends lost 2 bases and 4 bases respectively, with 11 bases between them. Germline V gene data show CDR1 as SEHNR and CDR2 as FQNEAQ (reference sequence).

The chain combines TRBV15 with TRBJ2-2; TRBD1 agrees at 7 bases. The CDR3 is 15 residues long. CDR1 LNHNV and CDR2 YYDKDF come from the germline V gene (reference sequence). Trimming removed 1 base from V and 6 bases from J; junction bases left unmatched: 5. The CDR3 loop reads CATSRAQGVAGELFF. In DNA, the CDR3 is TGTGCCACCAGCAGAGCCCAGGGGGTAGCCGGGGAGCTGTTTTTT.

V gene TRBV7-2 combines with J gene TRBJ2-1; 10 bases align to TRBD1. Germline V lookup: CDR1 SGHTA, CDR2 FQGNSA. The V and J ends lost 5 bases and 4 bases, in that order; junction bases with no gene match: 8. The CDR3 is 16 residues long. CDR3 sequence (DNA): TGTGCCAGCAGCGCGCGACAGGGGGCGGGGTACAATGAGCAGTTCTTC. It translates to CASSARQGAGYNEQFF. Supplemented by reference TRBV7-2 and TRBJ2-1, the full variable domain reads GAGVSQSPSNKVTEKGKDVELRCDPISGHTALYWYRQSLGQGLEFLIYFQGNSAPDKSGLPSDRFSAERTGGSVSTLTIQRTQQEDSAVYLCASSARQGAGYNEQFFGPGTRLTVL.

V is TRBV6-5 and J is TRBJ1-6; 8 bases map to TRBD1. Per the germline V gene, CDR1 is MNHEY and CDR2 is SVGAGI. CDR3 length: 14 residues. V lost 5 bases and J lost 7; bases outside the gene matches: 4. CDR3 DNA sequence: TGTGCCAGCAGTCTTAGGACAGGGAATTCACCCCTCCACTTT. Translation: CASSLRTGNSPLHF.

The chain couples TRBV11-3 to TRBJ2-7, with 7 nucleotides matching TRBD2. CDR1 and CDR2 from the germline V gene are SGHNT and YENEEA. J lost 4 bases, V lost 3 bases, and 9 bases had no gene match. The CDR3 sequence is 15 residues long. The CDR3, as DNA: TGTGCCAGCAGCTTGGGGGGGGAGACGCAATACGAGCAGTACTTC. Amino acid sequence: CASSLGGETQYEQYF.

This rearrangement joins TRBV4-2 to TRBJ1-6; 7 nucleotides agree with TRBD1. Germline CDR1 is LGHNA and CDR2 is YNFKEQ. Losses at the gene ends were 3 bases for V and 6 bases for J; bases not matched to a gene: 17. The CDR3 is 19 residues long. CDR3 nucleotides: TGTGCCAGCAGCCAGCCGGGCTCCACCGGGACAGCCGGTAATTCACCCCTCCACTTT. Amino acids: CASSQPGSTGTAGNSPLHF.

V and J are TRBV9 and TRBJ2-1; no firm D call. Per germline, CDR1 SGDLS and CDR2 YYNGEE. Trimming removed 2 bases at V and 0 bases at J, with 9 bases between. This CDR3 comprises 15 residues. The CDR3 nucleotides read TGTGCCAGCAGCGTGGAGTCGGTCTCCTACAATGAGCAGTTCTTC. Its translation is CASSVESVSYNEQFF.

This clone showed up just a few times. V usage is TRBV14 and J usage is TRBJ1-6; D may be TRBD1 (5 bases). The CDR3 spans 17 residues. Germline V lookup: CDR1 SGHDN, CDR2 FVKESK. Trimming cost V 0 bases and J 7 bases, with 16 bases left between them. CDR3 nucleotide sequence: TGTGCCAGCAGCCAAGACCTAGGGCAGGGAGGAAATTCACCCCTCCACTTT. Translating gives CASSQDLGQGGNSPLHF. Variable domain in full (rest from reference TRBV14 and TRBJ1-6): EAGVTQFPSHSVIEKGQTVTLRCDPISGHDNLYWYRRVMGKEIKFLLHFVKESKQDESGMPNNRFLAERTGGTYSTLKVQPAELEDSGVYFCASSQDLGQGGNSPLHFGNGTRLTVT.

The V gene is TRBV6-6, the J gene TRBJ1-1; unclear D gene. Germline CDR1 and CDR2: MNHNY and SVGAGI (reference sequence). Between the trimmed V and J ends, which lost 2 bases and 9 bases, there was a span of 10 bases. CDR3 length equals 12 residues. CDR3 in DNA: TGTGCCAGCAGTTACACCCAGAACCAAGCTTTCTTT. Protein product: CASSYTQNQAFF.

This chain joins TRBV28 and TRBJ1-1, with 8 bases identical to TRBD1. Germline V gene data show CDR1 as MDHEN and CDR2 as SYDVKM. This CDR3 comprises 15 residues. V shed 4 bases and J 3 bases; nucleotides not matched to a gene: 7. Here the CDR3 reads CASSSQGAGDTEAFF. The CDR3 DNA reads TGTGCCAGCAGTTCCCAGGGGGCGGGGGACACTGAAGCTTTCTTT.

The rearrangement joins TRBV4-3 to TRBJ1-4; 9 positions agree with TRBD1. Trimming removed 0 bases from V and 5 bases from J; junction bases left unmatched: 7. The CDR3 consists of 17 residues. The germline gives CDR1 LGHNA, CDR2 YSLEER. The CDR3 here is CASSQEGLGTGNEKLFF. The CDR3 DNA follows: TGCGCCAGCAGCCAAGAAGGGCTAGGGACAGGGAATGAAAAACTGTTTTTT.

This chain uses TRBV4-1 with TRBJ2-7; 10 bases match TRBD2. Trimming removed 0 bases from V and 3 bases from J; junction bases left unmatched: 2. The CDR3 contains 15 residues. Germline loops: CDR1 MGHRA, CDR2 YSYEKL. CDR3 amino acids: CASSQEASGSYEQYF. CDR3 nucleotide sequence: TGCGCCAGCAGCCAAGAGGCTAGCGGGAGCTACGAGCAGTACTTC.

CDR3 bases: TGCAGTGCTAGTTATCAATTGGGGGGGACCCAGTACTTC. As protein: CSASYQLGGTQYF. The J gene is TRBJ2-5, the V gene TRBV20-1, with a possible D match to TRBD2 (6 bases). Between the trimmed V and J ends, which lost 3 bases and 7 bases, there was a span of 15 bases. This CDR3 is built from 13 residues. Germline loops: CDR1 DFQATT, CDR2 SNEGSKA (reference sequence).